The entry below gives a single T cell receptor beta chain sequence along with its context. Antigen: not known. This sample is part of a study of CXCR3-negative and CXCR3-positive naive CD8 T cells. Broader study findings: More hydrophobic TRB CDR3s were found in CXCR3-positive naive cells than in CXCR3-negative naive cells.

UMI-labeled TRB cDNA libraries were prepared by 5' RACE. TCRdb re-called the 5' RACE reads; every CDR3 protein appears as one record, without DNA. The listing records under 150,000 distinct CDR3 sequences. Germline CDR1 and CDR2: SEHNR and FQNEAQ (reference sequence). The CDR3 extends over 12 amino acids. Naive CD8+ T cells were CD45RO-CCR7+CD27+CD95-. The sequencing sample was made of naive CXCR3+ CD8+ T cells from blood. Regarding subset: CD45RO-CCR7+CD27+CD95- naive CD8+ T cells expressing CXCR3 (TNR3+). This chain uses TRBV7-9 with TRBJ2-1; the D call of TRBD1 rests on TCRdb alone, since no DNA is present to check it. The sequence came from a human donor in good health. Some clones in this sample may be carry-over from other donors' samples. The CDR3 is CAGRQGGYEQFF.